This T cell receptor beta chain was identified during a study of blood T cell repertoires in COVID-19. This clone has just one count. Assay used: immunoSEQ multiplex PCR; TCRdb lists only in-frame clones, some missing. The sample has about 170,000 clones, around 80% seen once. J was trimmed by 10 bases and V by 6 bases; bases with no gene match: 7. CDR3 length: 11 residues. Germline values: CDR1 DFQATT, CDR2 SNEGSKA (reference sequence). The chain combines TRBV20-1 with TRBJ1-1, with TRBD1 matching 8 bases. The sequence was collected from a woman in her 70s in a cohort exposed to, infected with or recovered from COVID-19 (not recorded which). Sequenced: PBMCs or T cells enriched from blood (not recorded which). The CDR3 DNA reads TGCAGTGCCAGGACAGGGATCGGAGCTTTCTTT. Amino acid sequence: CSARTGIGAFF.